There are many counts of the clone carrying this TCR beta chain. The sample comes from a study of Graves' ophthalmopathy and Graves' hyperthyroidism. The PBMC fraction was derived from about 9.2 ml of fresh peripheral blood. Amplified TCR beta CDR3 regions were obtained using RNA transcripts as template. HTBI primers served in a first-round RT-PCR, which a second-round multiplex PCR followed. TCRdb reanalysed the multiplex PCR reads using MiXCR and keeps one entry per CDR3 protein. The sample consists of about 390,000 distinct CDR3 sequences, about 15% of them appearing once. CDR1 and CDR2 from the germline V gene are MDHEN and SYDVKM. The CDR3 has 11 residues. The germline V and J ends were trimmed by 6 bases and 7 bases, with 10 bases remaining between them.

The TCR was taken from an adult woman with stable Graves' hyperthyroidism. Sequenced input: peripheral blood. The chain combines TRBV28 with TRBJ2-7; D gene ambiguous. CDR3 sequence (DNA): TGTGCCAGCAGCTCAGGAAGGGAGCAGTACTTC. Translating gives CASSSGREQYF.